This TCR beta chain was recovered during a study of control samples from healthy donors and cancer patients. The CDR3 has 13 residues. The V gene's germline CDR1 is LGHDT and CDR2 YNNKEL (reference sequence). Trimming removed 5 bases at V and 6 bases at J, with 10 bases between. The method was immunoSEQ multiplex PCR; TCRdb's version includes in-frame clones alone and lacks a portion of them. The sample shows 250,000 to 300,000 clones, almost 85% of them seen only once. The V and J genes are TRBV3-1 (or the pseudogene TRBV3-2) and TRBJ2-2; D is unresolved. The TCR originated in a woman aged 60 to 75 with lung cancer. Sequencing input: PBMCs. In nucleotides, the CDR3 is TGTGCCAGCAGCTTGAGTTGGGCCGGGGAGCTGTTTTTT. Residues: CASSLSWAGELFF.